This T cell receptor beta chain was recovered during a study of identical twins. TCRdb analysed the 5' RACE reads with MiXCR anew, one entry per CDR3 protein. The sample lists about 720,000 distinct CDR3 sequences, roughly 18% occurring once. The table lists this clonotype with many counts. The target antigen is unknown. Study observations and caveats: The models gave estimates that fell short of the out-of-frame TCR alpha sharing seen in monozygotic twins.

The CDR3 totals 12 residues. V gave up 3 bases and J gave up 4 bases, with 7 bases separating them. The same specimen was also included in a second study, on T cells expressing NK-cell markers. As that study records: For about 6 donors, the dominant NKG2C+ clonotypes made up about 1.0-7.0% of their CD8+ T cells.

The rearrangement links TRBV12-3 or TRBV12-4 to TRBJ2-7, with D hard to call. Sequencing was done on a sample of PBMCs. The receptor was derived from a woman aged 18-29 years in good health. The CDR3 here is CASSLPTYEQYF. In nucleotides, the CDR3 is TGTGCCAGCAGTTTGCCTACGTACGAGCAGTACTTC.